This T cell receptor beta chain is drawn from a study of chemoradiotherapy in HPV16-positive cancers. Study summary: A couple of HPV16-positive patients' cells yielded candidate HPV-specific clones and common motifs. Study outcomes and limitations: Better recurrence-free survival went with HPV-responsive T-cell expansion in HPV16-positive patients.

Assay used: immunoSEQ multiplex PCR; TCRdb lists only in-frame clones, some missing. The sample yields around 12,000 clones, approximately 86% seen once. As regards this clone: Its specificity is not known.

V lost 5 bases and J 8 bases, leaving 16 bases between the germline ends. The CDR3 runs 15 residues. In germline, CDR1 is MDHEN, CDR2 SYDVKM. This receptor was obtained from a human donor with HPV-associated anogenital cancer. Sequencing was performed on blood, taken from a patient who underwent chemoradiotherapy. This sequence joins TRBV28 and TRBJ1-6; possibly TRBD1 for D (6 bases). The CDR3: CASSPPQGPYSPLHF. In nucleotides, the CDR3 is TGTGCCAGCAGTCCACCACAGGGCCCGTATTCACCCCTCCACTTT.